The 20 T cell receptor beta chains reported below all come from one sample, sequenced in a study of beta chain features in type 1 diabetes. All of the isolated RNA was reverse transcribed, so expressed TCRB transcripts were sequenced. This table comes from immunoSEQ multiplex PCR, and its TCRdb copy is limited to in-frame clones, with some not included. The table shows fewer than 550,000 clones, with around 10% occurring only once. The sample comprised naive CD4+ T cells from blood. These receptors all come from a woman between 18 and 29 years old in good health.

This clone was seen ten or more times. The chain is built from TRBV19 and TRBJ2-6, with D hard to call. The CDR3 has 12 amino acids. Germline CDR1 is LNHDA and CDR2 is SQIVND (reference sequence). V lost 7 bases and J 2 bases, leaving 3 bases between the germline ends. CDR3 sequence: CASTAGANVLTF. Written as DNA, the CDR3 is TGTGCCAGTACGGCTGGGGCCAACGTCCTGACTTTC.

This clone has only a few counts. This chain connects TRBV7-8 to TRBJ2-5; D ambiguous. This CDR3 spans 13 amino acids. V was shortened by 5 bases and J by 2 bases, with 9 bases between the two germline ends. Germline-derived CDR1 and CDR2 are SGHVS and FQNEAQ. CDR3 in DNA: TGTGCCAGCAGCCCTGGGCCTCAAGAGACCCAGTACTTC. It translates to CASSPGPQETQYF.

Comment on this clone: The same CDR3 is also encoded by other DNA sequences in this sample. The DNA for the CDR3 is TGCAGTGCTAGAGTTAAAGAGACCCAGTACTTC. It yields the protein CSARVKETQYF. J is TRBJ2-5 and V is TRBV20-1, with D unresolved. CDR3 length: 11 residues. The germline V and J ends were trimmed by 1 base and 3 bases, with 3 bases remaining between them. Per the germline V gene, CDR1 is DFQATT and CDR2 is SNEGSKA (reference sequence).

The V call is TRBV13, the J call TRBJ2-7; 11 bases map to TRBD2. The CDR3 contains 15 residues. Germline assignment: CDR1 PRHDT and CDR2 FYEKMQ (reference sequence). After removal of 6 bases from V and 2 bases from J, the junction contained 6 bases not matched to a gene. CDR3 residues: CASSWVAGGPYEQYF. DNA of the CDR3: TGTGCCAGCAGTTGGGTAGCGGGAGGGCCCTACGAGCAGTACTTC.

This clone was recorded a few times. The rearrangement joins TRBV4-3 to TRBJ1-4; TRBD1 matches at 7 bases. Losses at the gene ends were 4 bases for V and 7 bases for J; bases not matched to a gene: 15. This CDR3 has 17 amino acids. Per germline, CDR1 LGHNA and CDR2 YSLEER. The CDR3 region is CASSPEAKGAVGEKLFF. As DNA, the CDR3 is TGCGCCAGCAGCCCCGAGGCTAAGGGGGCTGTTGGTGAAAAACTGTTTTTT.

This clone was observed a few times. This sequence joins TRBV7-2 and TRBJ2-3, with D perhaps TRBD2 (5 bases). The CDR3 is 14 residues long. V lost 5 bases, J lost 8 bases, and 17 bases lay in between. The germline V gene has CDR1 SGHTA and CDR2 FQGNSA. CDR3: CASSPPPLAGTQYF. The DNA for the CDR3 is TGTGCCAGCAGCCCACCTCCCCTTGCGGGTACGCAGTATTTT. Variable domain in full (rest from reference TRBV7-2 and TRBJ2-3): GAGVSQSPSNKVTEKGKDVELRCDPISGHTALYWYRQSLGQGLEFLIYFQGNSAPDKSGLPSDRFSAERTGGSVSTLTIQRTQQEDSAVYLCASSPPPLAGTQYFGPGTRLTVL.

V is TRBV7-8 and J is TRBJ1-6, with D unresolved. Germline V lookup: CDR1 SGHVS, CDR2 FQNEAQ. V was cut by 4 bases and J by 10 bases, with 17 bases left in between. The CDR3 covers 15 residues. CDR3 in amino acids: CASSSEYYTASPLHF. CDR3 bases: TGTGCCAGCAGCTCGGAGTATTACACGGCCTCACCCCTCCACTTT.

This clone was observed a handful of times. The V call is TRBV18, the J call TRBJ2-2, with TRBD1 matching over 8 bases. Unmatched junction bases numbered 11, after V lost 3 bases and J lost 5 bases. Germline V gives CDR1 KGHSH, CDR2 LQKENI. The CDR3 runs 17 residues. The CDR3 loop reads CASSPYFGTGPTGELFF. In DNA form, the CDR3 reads TGTGCCAGCTCACCGTACTTCGGGACAGGTCCTACCGGGGAGCTGTTTTTT.

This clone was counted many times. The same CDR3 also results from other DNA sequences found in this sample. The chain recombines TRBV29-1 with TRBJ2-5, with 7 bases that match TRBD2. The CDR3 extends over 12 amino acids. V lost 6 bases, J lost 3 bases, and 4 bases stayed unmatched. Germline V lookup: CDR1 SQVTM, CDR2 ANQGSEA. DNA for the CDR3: TGCAGCGTAGTTGGACTAGAAGAGACCCAGTACTTC. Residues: CSVVGLEETQYF.

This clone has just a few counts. Written as DNA, the CDR3 is TGTGCCAGCTCACCACGAGGGACAGGGGGAACGGCCAAAAACATTCAGTACTTC. Protein: CASSPRGTGGTAKNIQYF. The chain couples TRBV18 to TRBJ2-4, with TRBD1 matching over 11 bases. Germline lookup yields CDR1 KGHSH and CDR2 LQKENI. V shed 1 base, J shed 1 base, and the junction held 6 bases outside the gene matches. The CDR3 is made up of 18 amino acids.

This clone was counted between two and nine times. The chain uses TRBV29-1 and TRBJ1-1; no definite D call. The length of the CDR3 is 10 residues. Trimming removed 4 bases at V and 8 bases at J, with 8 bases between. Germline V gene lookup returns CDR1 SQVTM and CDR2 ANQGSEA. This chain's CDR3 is CSVVSEEAFF. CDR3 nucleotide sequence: TGCAGCGTTGTTTCAGAAGAAGCTTTCTTT.

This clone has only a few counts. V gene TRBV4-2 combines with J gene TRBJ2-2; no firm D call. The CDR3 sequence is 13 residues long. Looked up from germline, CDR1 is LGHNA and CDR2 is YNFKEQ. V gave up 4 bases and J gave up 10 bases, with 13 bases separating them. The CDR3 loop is CASSRLGAMELFF. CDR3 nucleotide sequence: TGTGCCAGCAGCCGCTTGGGCGCGATGGAGCTGTTTTTT.

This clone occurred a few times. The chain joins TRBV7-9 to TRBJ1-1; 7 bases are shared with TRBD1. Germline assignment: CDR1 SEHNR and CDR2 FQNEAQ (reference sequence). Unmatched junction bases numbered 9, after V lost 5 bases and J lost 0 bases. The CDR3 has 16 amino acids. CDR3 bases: TGTGCCAGCAGCCCCCGACAGGGACTCCTGAACACTGAAGCTTTCTTT. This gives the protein CASSPRQGLLNTEAFF.

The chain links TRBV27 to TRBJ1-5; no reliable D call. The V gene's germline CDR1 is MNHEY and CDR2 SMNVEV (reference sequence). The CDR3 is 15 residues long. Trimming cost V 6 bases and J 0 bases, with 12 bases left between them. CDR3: CASRFQGYSNQPQHF. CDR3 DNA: TGTGCCAGCAGGTTCCAAGGGTATAGCAATCAGCCCCAGCATTTT.

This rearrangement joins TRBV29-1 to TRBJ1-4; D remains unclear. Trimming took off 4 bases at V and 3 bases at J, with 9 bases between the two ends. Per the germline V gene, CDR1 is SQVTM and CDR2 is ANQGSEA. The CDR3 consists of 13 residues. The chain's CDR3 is CSVGVTANEKLFF. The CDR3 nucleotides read TGCAGCGTTGGCGTCACTGCTAATGAAAAACTGTTTTTT.

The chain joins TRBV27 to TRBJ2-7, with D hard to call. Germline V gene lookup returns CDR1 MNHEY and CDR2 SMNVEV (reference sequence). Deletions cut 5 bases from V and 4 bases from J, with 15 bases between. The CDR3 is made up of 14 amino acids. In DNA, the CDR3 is TGTGCCAGCAGTCCACTGGCATTGTCGTACGAGCAGTACTTC. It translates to CASSPLALSYEQYF.

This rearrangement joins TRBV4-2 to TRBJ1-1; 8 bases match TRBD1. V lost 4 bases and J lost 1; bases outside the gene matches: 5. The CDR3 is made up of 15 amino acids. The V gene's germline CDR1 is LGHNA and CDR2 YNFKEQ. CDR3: CASSRTGTGNTEAFF. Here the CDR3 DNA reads TGTGCCAGCAGCCGGACCGGGACAGGGAACACTGAAGCTTTCTTT.

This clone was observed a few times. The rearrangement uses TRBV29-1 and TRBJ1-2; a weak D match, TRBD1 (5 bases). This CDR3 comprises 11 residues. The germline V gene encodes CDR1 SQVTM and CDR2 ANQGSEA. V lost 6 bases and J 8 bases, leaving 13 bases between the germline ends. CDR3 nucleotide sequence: TGCAGCGTGGCCGGGACGGGAGGCTACACCTTC. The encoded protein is CSVAGTGGYTF.

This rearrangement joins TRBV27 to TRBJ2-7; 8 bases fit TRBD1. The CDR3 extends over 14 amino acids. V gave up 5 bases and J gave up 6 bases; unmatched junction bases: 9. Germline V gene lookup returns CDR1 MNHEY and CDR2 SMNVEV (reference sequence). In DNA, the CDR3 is TGTGCCAGCAGTCCCCAGGGCAGGGGGCTCGAGCAGTACGTC. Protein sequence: CASSPQGRGLEQYV.

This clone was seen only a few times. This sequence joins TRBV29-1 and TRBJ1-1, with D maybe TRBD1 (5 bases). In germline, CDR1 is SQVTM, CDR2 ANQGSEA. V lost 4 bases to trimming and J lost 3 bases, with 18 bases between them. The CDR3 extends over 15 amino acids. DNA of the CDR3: TGCAGCGTTGGATCGCTAGTCCGGGACGACACTGAAGCTTTCTTT. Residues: CSVGSLVRDDTEAFF. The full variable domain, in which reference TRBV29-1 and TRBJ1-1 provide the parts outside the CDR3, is SAVISQKPSRDICQRGTSLTIQCQVDSQVTMMFWYRQQPGQSLTLIATANQGSEATYESGFVIDKFPISRPNLTFSTLTVSNMSPEDSSIYLCSVGSLVRDDTEAFFGQGTRLTVV.